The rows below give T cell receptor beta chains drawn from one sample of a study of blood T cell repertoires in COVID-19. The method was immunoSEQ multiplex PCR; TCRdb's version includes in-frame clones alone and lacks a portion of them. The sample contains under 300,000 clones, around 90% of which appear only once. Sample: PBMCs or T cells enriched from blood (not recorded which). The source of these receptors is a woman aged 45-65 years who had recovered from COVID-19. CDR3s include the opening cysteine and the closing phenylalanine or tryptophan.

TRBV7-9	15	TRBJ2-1	CASSSSGGYYNEQFF
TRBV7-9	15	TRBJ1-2	CASSSWTGDFYGYTF
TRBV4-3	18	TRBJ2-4	CASSQVGTGRKAGNIQYF
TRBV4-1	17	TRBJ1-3	CASSRVSTDRGRDTIYF
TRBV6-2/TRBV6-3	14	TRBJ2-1	CASSYSAGFYEQFF
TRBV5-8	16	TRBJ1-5	CASSFEPGLGNQPQHF
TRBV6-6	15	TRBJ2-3	CASSQTGALTDTQYF
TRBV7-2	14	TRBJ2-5	CASSLGASQETQYF
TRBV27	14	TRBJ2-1	CATQDRVLSGEQFF
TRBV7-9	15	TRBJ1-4	CASSAPDGNGEKLFF
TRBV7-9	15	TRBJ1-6	CASSPGQTDNSPLHF
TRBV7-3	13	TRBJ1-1	CASSPMGGTEAFF
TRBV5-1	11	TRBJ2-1	CASRIGDEQFF
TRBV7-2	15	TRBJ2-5	CASSKGLAGQETQYF
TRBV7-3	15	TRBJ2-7	CASSTGSRGTSEQYF
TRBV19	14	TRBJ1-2	CASTLSGEYYGYTF
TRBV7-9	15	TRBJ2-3	CASSLEGGRADTQYF
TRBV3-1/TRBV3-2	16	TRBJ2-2	CASSLRTSGNTGELFF
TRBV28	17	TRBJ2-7	CASSPPNVRGSSYEQYF
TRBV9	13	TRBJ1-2	CASSSGTTYGYTF
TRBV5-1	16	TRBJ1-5	CASSLGGSNSNQPQHF
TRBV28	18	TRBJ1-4	CASSSVTDRDATNEKLFF
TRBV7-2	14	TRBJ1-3	CASSPGTAGNTIYF
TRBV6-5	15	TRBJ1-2	CASSSRRGISYGYTF
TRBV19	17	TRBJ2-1	CASSTSGRGPSYNEQFF